There are a few counts of the clone carrying this TCR beta chain. This entry belongs to a study of blood T cells in healthy people across ages. Each sample yielded at least 6.5 million isolated PBMCs. A sample-barcoded 5' primer and a J-beta primer mix were used in a second PCR of roughly 6 to 11 cycles. TCRdb called the 5' RACE reads again in MiXCR, with one record for every CDR3 protein. The data show more than 900,000 distinct CDR3 sequences, approximately 26% seen once. The V and J ends lost 8 bases and 0 bases respectively, with 17 bases between them. Germline V CDR1 and CDR2: SNHLY, FYNNEI. This CDR3 is built from 15 residues. In addition, the sample was reused for a study of T cells of mothers and their children. From that second work: No persistent microchimeric T cell clones were detected.

The clonotype comes from a girl aged 2 to 10 in good health. Source material: blood. The chain uses TRBV2 and TRBJ2-7; a weak D match, TRBD2 (5 bases). The CDR3 DNA reads TGTGCCAGCGGAGGTCCCTCTAGGAGCTCCTACGAGCAGTACTTC. Amino acid sequence: CASGGPSRSSYEQYF.